This TCR beta chain was observed in a study of blood T cell repertoires in COVID-19. Study-wide context: PBMCs, B-cell-depleted T cells, or T cells were the source of the cDNA or gDNA that made up the material.

The study recruited people aged roughly 18 to 100 years across approximately 24 US areas. Participant reports of clinical history set cohort assignment. Germline V CDR1 and CDR2: MDHEN, SYDVKM. V shed 5 bases and J shed 11 bases, with 25 bases lying between them. The CDR3 consists of 16 residues. Authors' methods: Amplification of reference gene primers provided the estimated nucleated cell counts. Sequencing was performed with immunoSEQ multiplex PCR; in TCRdb, only in-frame clones are kept and a portion is missing. For V, J and clone size, that table is used; D and trimming come from the DNA. The table shows 190,000 or so clones, with more than 65% occurring only once.

The chain employs TRBV28 and TRBJ1-5; D is perhaps TRBD1 (6 bases). The source is a man in his forties who had recovered from COVID-19. Sequencing was performed on PBMCs or T cells enriched from blood (not recorded which). The CDR3 reads CASSAPGTPPGLAQHF. The CDR3 nucleotides are TGTGCCAGCAGTGCCCCCGGGACACCTCCGGGTCTGGCCCAGCATTTT.